What follows are 13 T cell receptor beta chains derived from one specimen sequenced in a study of T cell clones after liver transplantation. Some clones are missing from TCRdb's copy, which holds only in-frame ones; the method was immunoSEQ multiplex PCR. The sample shows under 55,000 clones, roughly 84% of them seen only once. This specimen consisted of CD4+ T cells from blood, obtained 24 months after liver transplant. Source of these receptors: a human patient who received a liver transplant. Some of the T cells might come from the graft donor.

V gene TRBV7-2 combines with J gene TRBJ2-5, with D maybe TRBD2 (5 bases). CDR3 length: 17 amino acids. Trimming removed 5 bases from V and 2 bases from J, with 21 bases in between. Germline CDR1 and CDR2: SGHTA and FQGNSA. The CDR3 region is CASSPVRGDYPQETQYF. CDR3 DNA sequence: TGTGCCAGCAGCCCCGTCCGTGGAGACTATCCTCAAGAGACCCAGTACTTC.

V gene TRBV11-2 combines with J gene TRBJ2-7; D uncertain. V was clipped by 0 bases and J by 7 bases, with 25 bases between them. CDR1 and CDR2 from the germline V gene are SGHAT and FQNNGV. This CDR3 comprises 18 residues. The CDR3 is CASSLDVRLGSLGREQYF. The CDR3 DNA reads TGTGCCAGCAGCTTAGATGTACGTCTGGGATCCTTGGGTCGGGAGCAGTACTTC.

V usage is TRBV7-8 and J usage is TRBJ2-5, with D unresolved. Germline V gene data show CDR1 as SGHVS and CDR2 as FQNEAQ. V shed 6 bases and J shed 5 bases, with 22 bases lying between them. The CDR3 consists of 16 residues. CDR3 protein: CASRSITTRADETQYF. The CDR3 DNA reads as TGTGCCAGCAGATCAATCACCACCCGGGCGGATGAGACCCAGTACTTC.

The V gene is TRBV4-1, the J gene TRBJ2-5; 13 nucleotides match TRBD2. Germline trimming cut 0 bases from V and 4 bases from J; bases unmatched to any gene: 14. The CDR3 is made up of 20 amino acids. Per the germline V gene, CDR1 is MGHRA and CDR2 is YSYEKL. CDR3 coding DNA: TGCGCCAGCAGCCAAGATCCCCCGACTAGCGGGGGGTGGGGGGCAGAGACCCAGTACTTC. Amino acids: CASSQDPPTSGGWGAETQYF.

Of note for this clone: An end of the junction does not agree with germline; a read error may underlie this. DNA for the CDR3: TGTGCCGGCAGCCGGGACCCAGGAACAGATACGCAGTATTTT. This encodes CAGSRDPGTDTQYF. The J gene is TRBJ2-3, the V gene TRBV11-2; D could derive from TRBD1 or TRBD2 (5 bases each). Germline lookup yields CDR1 SGHAT and CDR2 FQNNGV. The CDR3 runs 14 residues.

The chain has TRBV7-2 and TRBJ2-5, with D possibly being TRBD2 (6 bases). Germline CDR1 reads SGHTA; CDR2 reads FQGNSA. The V end lost 3 bases, the J end lost 7 bases, and 15 bases lay between the germline ends. The CDR3 spans 14 residues. The CDR3 DNA is TGTGCCAGCAGCTTGTGGGGGAGGCAATCGACCCAGTACTTC. It is translated as CASSLWGRQSTQYF.

The chain carries TRBV4-3 and TRBJ1-4; D may be TRBD1 (6 bases). The V gene lost 1 base and the J gene lost 8 bases, with 14 bases spanning the gap. Looked up from germline, CDR1 is LGHNA and CDR2 is YSLEER. The CDR3 contains 15 residues. The CDR3 DNA reads as TGCGCCAGCAGCCAAGTGACAGGCCATAACGAAAAACTGTTTTTT. Amino acid sequence: CASSQVTGHNEKLFF.

The V and J genes are TRBV28 and TRBJ2-7; D is unresolved. V was trimmed by 5 bases and J by 7 bases, leaving 18 bases between them. The CDR3 loop spans 14 amino acids. Germline CDR1 is MDHEN and CDR2 is SYDVKM. Here the CDR3 reads CASSAPGRVQEQYF. DNA for the CDR3: TGTGCCAGCAGTGCCCCGGGTCGGGTGCAGGAGCAGTACTTC.

This sequence joins TRBV5-5 and TRBJ1-5; TRBD1 agrees at 10 bases. Per germline, CDR1 SGHKS and CDR2 YYEKEE (reference sequence). Unmatched junction bases numbered 7, after V lost 4 bases and J lost 6 bases. This CDR3 comprises 15 residues. CDR3 residues: CASSNLGTGAQPQHF. In DNA form, the CDR3 reads TGTGCCAGCAGCAACCTTGGGACAGGGGCTCAGCCCCAGCATTTT.

This clone was recorded only once. The chain combines TRBV30 with TRBJ2-1; 12 bases align to TRBD2. The CDR3 extends over 15 amino acids. Unmatched junction bases numbered 14, after V lost 4 bases and J lost 13 bases. Per the germline V gene, CDR1 is GTSNPN and CDR2 is SVGIG (reference sequence). The CDR3 loop reads CAWTTRRLAGVGQFF. Written as DNA, the CDR3 is TGTGCCTGGACCACCCGAAGACTAGCGGGAGTTGGACAGTTCTTC.

This chain links TRBV30 with TRBJ2-2, with D maybe TRBD2 (5 bases). The V gene's germline CDR1 is GTSNPN and CDR2 SVGIG (reference sequence). Trimming stripped 3 bases from V and 6 bases from J, with 8 bases between. CDR3 size: 12 residues. The CDR3 sequence: CAWRRAAGELFF. Written as DNA, the CDR3 is TGTGCCTGGAGGAGGGCGGCCGGGGAGCTGTTTTTT.

In this sample, this clone turned up a few times. The rearrangement joins TRBV27 to TRBJ1-6, with D hard to call. The germline V gene has CDR1 MNHEY and CDR2 SMNVEV (reference sequence). Trimming removed 2 bases from V and 0 bases from J, with 11 bases in between. CDR3 length: 17 amino acids. CDR3 DNA: TGTGCCAGCAGTTTAAAAACCGGGAGCTCCTATAATTCACCCCTCCACTTT. Translated, it gives CASSLKTGSSYNSPLHF.

The gene calls are TRBV5-1 and TRBJ2-7; weak D call: TRBD2 (5 bases). Germline loops: CDR1 SGHRS, CDR2 YFSETQ. Trimming cost V 4 bases and J 0 bases, with 14 bases left between them. CDR3 length: 15 residues. The CDR3 loop is CASSRLLESSYEQYF. The CDR3, as DNA: TGCGCCAGCAGCAGACTACTAGAGTCCTCCTACGAGCAGTACTTC.